What follows are 25 T cell receptor beta chains derived from one specimen sequenced in a study of technical replicates of blood from a few donors. Libraries were prepared by immunoSEQ multiplex PCR; TCRdb keeps only in-frame clonotypes and omits some of them. In the table there are approximately 60,000 clones, 75% to 90% of which are singletons. The sample taken for sequencing was PBMCs. Receptors were obtained from a human donor in good health. Some clones in this sample may be carry-over from other donors' samples.

As concerns this clone: The junction does not match germline at one end; this may be a read error. The V and J genes are TRBV30 and TRBJ2-4; 13 bases fit TRBD2. CDR1 and CDR2 (germline): GTSNPN, SVGIG (reference sequence). This CDR3 region has 15 residues. The CDR3 spells CAWSPAGLAGRTPNF. The CDR3 nucleotides are TGTGCCTGGAGCCCCGCGGGACTAGCGGGACGGACGCCAAATTTC. The whole variable domain, remainder taken from reference TRBV30 and TRBJ2-4, is SQTIHQWPATLVQPVGSPLSLECTVEGTSNPNLYWYRQAAGRGLQLLFYSVGIGQISSEVPQNLSASRPQDRQFILSSKKLLLSDSGFYLCAWSPAGLAGRTPNFGAGTRLSVL.

The chain carries TRBV14 and TRBJ2-5, with 12 bases identical to TRBD2. The V segment lost 3 bases and the J segment 7 bases; nucleotides outside the gene matches: 9. The CDR3 extends over 16 amino acids. Germline loops: CDR1 SGHDN, CDR2 FVKESK. CDR3 in amino acids: CASSQRGLAGWATQYF. The CDR3 bases are TGTGCCAGCAGCCAGAGAGGACTAGCGGGATGGGCGACCCAGTACTTC.

This sequence joins TRBV5-1 and TRBJ2-1; tentative D call: TRBD2 (6 bases). In germline, CDR1 is SGHRS, CDR2 YFSETQ. Trimming removed 7 bases at V and 2 bases at J, with 16 bases between. CDR3 size: 15 residues. Written as DNA, the CDR3 is TGCGCCAGCCGTCCATCCGGGGGAACCTACAATGAGCAGTTCTTC. Protein sequence: CASRPSGGTYNEQFF. Drawing the rest from reference TRBV5-1 and TRBJ2-1, the complete variable domain is KAGVTQTPRYLIKTRGQQVTLSCSPISGHRSVSWYQQTPGQGLQFLFEYFSETQRNKGNFPGRFSGRQFSNSRSEMNVSTLELGDSALYLCASRPSGGTYNEQFFGPGTRLTVL.

V gene TRBV4-2 combines with J gene TRBJ2-4; TRBD1 aligns across 10 bases. V was pared by 0 bases and J by 4 bases, with 3 bases of the junction left unmatched. The germline V gene has CDR1 LGHNA and CDR2 YNFKEQ. The CDR3 loop spans 16 amino acids. This CDR3 is CASSQERTGGKNIQYF. CDR3 nucleotides: TGTGCCAGCAGCCAAGAACGGACAGGGGGGAAAAACATTCAGTACTTC.

The chain carries TRBV7-7 and TRBJ2-3, with D tentatively TRBD1 (6 bases). The CDR3 covers 14 residues. Per germline, CDR1 SSHAT and CDR2 FNYEAQ (reference sequence). V lost 3 bases and J 2 bases, leaving 9 bases between the germline ends. The CDR3 DNA reads as TGTGCCAGCAGCTTGGGGACACCCACAGATACGCAGTATTTT. It is translated as CASSLGTPTDTQYF.

This clone was seen once. This sequence joins TRBV7-3 and TRBJ2-3; 7 bases agree with TRBD2. V lost 5 bases, J lost 1 base, and 9 bases stayed unmatched. The CDR3 has 16 residues. The germline V gene encodes CDR1 SGHTA and CDR2 FQGTGA. DNA for the CDR3: TGTGCCAGCAGCGCTGCCTTAAGCGGGGGCACAGATACGCAGTATTTT. It translates to CASSAALSGGTDTQYF.

The rearrangement uses TRBV9 and TRBJ2-7; the D is unclear. The CDR3 is 13 amino acids. Per the germline V gene, CDR1 is SGDLS and CDR2 is YYNGEE. V lost 0 bases and J 3 bases, leaving 7 bases between the germline ends. The CDR3 reads CASSVGPLYEQYF. The DNA of the CDR3 is TGTGCCAGCAGCGTAGGGCCTCTCTACGAGCAGTACTTC.

The chain combines TRBV5-4 with TRBJ2-3; 14 bases match TRBD2. Unmatched junction bases numbered 9, after V lost 4 bases and J lost 11 bases. Germline loops: CDR1 SGHNT, CDR2 YYREEE (reference sequence). This CDR3 has 15 amino acids. CDR3: CASSVGLAGDLGQYF. In DNA, the CDR3 is TGTGCCAGCAGCGTGGGACTAGCGGGGGACCTAGGGCAGTATTTT.

The V and J genes are TRBV7-3 and TRBJ2-1, with a tentative D call TRBD1 (5 bases). The CDR3 contains 17 residues. V lost 4 bases and J 0 bases, leaving 16 bases between the germline ends. Germline CDR1 SGHTA, CDR2 FQGTGA. CDR3 nucleotides: TGTGCCAGCAGCTCCGGATGGGGCTGGAGCTCCTACAATGAGCAGTTCTTC. Translated: CASSSGWGWSSYNEQFF.

A single count supports this clone. The CDR3 DNA follows: TGTGCCAGCAGTGAAACCGGGTCCCAGTACTTC. Amino acids: CASSETGSQYF. The chain couples TRBV6-1 to TRBJ2-7; D gene unclear. Germline-derived CDR1 and CDR2 are MNHNS and SASEGT. The CDR3 contains 11 residues. The ends were cut back, 2 bases at V and 10 bases at J, with 9 bases in the middle.

The table lists this clone with a few counts. The V and J genes are TRBV6-5 and TRBJ2-2; no reliable D call. The V and J ends lost 6 bases and 1 base respectively, with 6 bases between them. This CDR3 is 13 amino acids long. Germline CDR1 reads MNHEY; CDR2 reads SVGAGI. DNA of the CDR3: TGTGCCAGCAGCCCCTGGAACACCGGGGAGCTGTTTTTT. As protein: CASSPWNTGELFF.

The rearrangement links TRBV7-6 to TRBJ1-4; D not resolved. The germline V gene encodes CDR1 SGHVS and CDR2 FNYEAQ. The CDR3 is 13 amino acids. The V and J ends lost 4 bases and 4 bases respectively, with 7 bases between them. In nucleotides, the CDR3 is TGTGCCAGCAGCTCAGGTCTTAATGAAAAACTGTTTTTT. Residues: CASSSGLNEKLFF.

The rearrangement uses TRBV10-3 and TRBJ1-5; no reliable D call. V was pared by 4 bases and J by 5 bases, with 9 bases between. The CDR3 consists of 13 residues. Germline assignment: CDR1 ENHRY and CDR2 SYGVKD. This chain's CDR3 is CAISVGPDQPQHF. Here the CDR3 DNA reads TGTGCCATCAGTGTTGGGCCTGATCAGCCCCAGCATTTT.

J is TRBJ1-2 and V is TRBV7-3; D uncertain. The V end lost 4 bases, the J end lost 8 bases, and 14 bases lay between the germline ends. CDR1 and CDR2 (germline): SGHTA, FQGTGA. The CDR3 is 13 amino acids. CDR3 nucleotide sequence: TGTGCCAGCAGCTACGACGGAGAAAGAGGCTACACCTTC. Translation gives CASSYDGERGYTF.

V is TRBV5-1 and J is TRBJ1-2; D not certain. The V gene lost 4 bases and the J gene lost 5 bases, with 12 bases spanning the gap. Germline CDR1 and CDR2: SGHRS and YFSETQ. The CDR3 has 13 amino acids. The CDR3 sequence: CASSARVEYGYTF. For the CDR3, the DNA is TGCGCCAGCAGCGCTCGGGTTGAGTATGGCTACACCTTC.

The V call is TRBV9, the J call TRBJ2-1, with TRBD2 identical over 9 bases. In germline, CDR1 is SGDLS, CDR2 YYNGEE. V was pared by 2 bases and J by 2 bases, with 2 bases of the junction left unmatched. This CDR3 region has 15 residues. Here the CDR3 DNA reads TGTGCCAGCAGCGTGACTAGCGGCCCCTACAATGAGCAGTTCTTC. Translating it yields CASSVTSGPYNEQFF. Looking up the rest from reference TRBV9 and TRBJ2-1 gives the full variable domain: DSGVTQTPKHLITATGQRVTLRCSPRSGDLSVYWYQQSLDQGLQFLIQYYNGEERAKGNILERFSAQQFPDLHSELNLSSLELGDSALYFCASSVTSGPYNEQFFGPGTRLTVL.

The chain links TRBV4-3 to TRBJ2-1; D possibly corresponds to TRBD2 (5 bases). Germline V lookup: CDR1 LGHNA, CDR2 YSLEER. This CDR3 region has 13 residues. Trimming left V 1 base short and J 9 bases short, with 10 bases between. This chain's CDR3 is CASSQALAIEQFF. The CDR3 bases are TGCGCCAGCAGCCAAGCTCTAGCTATTGAGCAGTTCTTC.

The rearrangement joins TRBV28 to TRBJ1-1; TRBD1 is a possible D gene (6 bases). Germline CDR1 and CDR2: MDHEN and SYDVKM. V lost 1 base and J lost 4, with 13 bases in between. CDR3 length equals 15 residues. The CDR3: CASSLSGGGGTEAFF. As DNA, the CDR3 is TGTGCCAGCAGTTTATCGGGGGGCGGGGGCACTGAAGCTTTCTTT.

The V gene is TRBV5-1, the J gene TRBJ2-7; D unresolved. V was pared by 4 bases and J by 5 bases, with 16 bases between. The germline V gene encodes CDR1 SGHRS and CDR2 YFSETQ. The CDR3 spans 14 residues. The CDR3 nucleotides are TGCGCCAGCAGCGTTGGCGGAGAACTAAACGAGCAGTACTTC. This gives the protein CASSVGGELNEQYF.

The chain uses TRBV7-9 and TRBJ1-2, with 11 bases matching TRBD1. V lost 5 bases, J lost 7 bases, and 6 bases stayed unmatched. The CDR3 sequence is 14 residues long. Per germline, CDR1 SEHNR and CDR2 FQNEAQ (reference sequence). The CDR3 sequence: CASSPLDRGPGYTF. CDR3 coding DNA: TGTGCCAGCAGCCCCCTGGACAGGGGGCCTGGCTACACCTTC. The full variable domain, completed using reference TRBV7-9 and TRBJ1-2, is DTGVSQNPRHKITKRGQNVTFRCDPISEHNRLYWYRQTLGQGPEFLTYFQNEAQLEKSRLLSDRFSAERPKGSFSTLEIQRTEQGDSAMYLCASSPLDRGPGYTFGSGTRLTVV.

The V gene is TRBV5-5, the J gene TRBJ1-2; no clear D. Trimming took 4 bases from V and 1 from J, leaving 11 bases between them. The CDR3 runs to 14 residues. CDR1 and CDR2 from the germline V gene are SGHKS and YYEKEE (reference sequence). The CDR3 loop is CASSQESGNYGYTF. CDR3 coding DNA: TGTGCCAGCAGCCAAGAGTCGGGTAACTATGGCTACACCTTC.

The chain is built from TRBV12-5 and TRBJ2-3; no firm D call. The V and J ends lost 1 base and 2 bases respectively, with 4 bases between them. This CDR3 region has 13 residues. The germline CDR1 and CDR2 sequences are LGHNT and FRNRAP. This CDR3 reads CASGLGLTDTQYF. In DNA, the CDR3 is TGTGCTAGTGGTTTGGGTCTCACAGATACGCAGTATTTT.

The chain recombines TRBV18 with TRBJ2-1; 11 bases match TRBD2. Germline trimming cut 2 bases from V and 4 bases from J; bases unmatched to any gene: 4. Germline assignment: CDR1 KGHSH and CDR2 LQKENI. This CDR3 contains 16 residues. Here the CDR3 reads CASSPSLAGGYNEQFF. The CDR3, as DNA: TGTGCCAGCTCACCATCCCTAGCGGGGGGTTACAATGAGCAGTTCTTC. Variable domain in full (rest from reference TRBV18 and TRBJ2-1): NAGVMQNPRHLVRRRGQEARLRCSPMKGHSHVYWYRQLPEEGLKFMVYLQKENIIDESGMPKERFSAEFPKEGPSILRIQQVVRGDSAAYFCASSPSLAGGYNEQFFGPGTRLTVL.

The genes are TRBV7-2 and TRBJ2-1, with TRBD2 as a possible D gene (6 bases). Per germline, CDR1 SGHTA and CDR2 FQGNSA. The V gene lost 3 bases and the J gene lost 9 bases, with 15 bases spanning the gap. CDR3 length equals 14 residues. In DNA form, the CDR3 reads TGTGCCAGCAGCTTGGGAGGCGCGGCGAGTGAGCAGTTCTTC. This translates into CASSLGGAASEQFF.

This sequence joins TRBV27 and TRBJ2-1, with TRBD2 matching 11 bases. With 4 bases clipped from V and 9 bases from J, the junction kept 8 bases outside the gene matches. This CDR3 is built from 15 residues. CDR1 and CDR2 (germline): MNHEY, SMNVEV (reference sequence). CDR3 nucleotides: TGTGCCAGCAGTTCGTTAGCGGGAGGGCGGCCTGAGCAGTTCTTC. Amino acid sequence: CASSSLAGGRPEQFF.